This T cell receptor (beta chain) was sequenced for a study of CD8 T cells in ankylosing spondylitis. Overall study results and limits: Disease-linked clones were CD8+ and relatively rare in peripheral blood.

Preparation of TCR beta libraries was done by quantitative 5'-RACE with molecular barcodes. TCRdb analysed the 5' RACE reads with MiXCR anew, one entry per CDR3 protein. The sample lists under 200,000 distinct CDR3 sequences, more than 9% occurring once. This clonotype occurred a few times. The antigen is not known. V lost 3 bases and J 5 bases, leaving 14 bases between the germline ends. The CDR3 totals 14 residues. Germline CDR1 and CDR2: SGDLS and YYNGEE. The clonotype was recovered from a male donor with ankylosing spondylitis or in good health (not recorded which). Sequencing input: blood, either unsorted or a sorted T cell fraction (not recorded which). The chain recombines TRBV9 with TRBJ2-5; no clear D gene. The CDR3 reads CASSGVGFAETQYF. CDR3 sequence (DNA): TGTGCCAGCAGCGGTGTGGGATTTGCGGAGACCCAGTACTTC.